The 4 T cell receptor beta chains given below trace back to one sample, sequenced in a study of T cell responses to AZD1222 COVID-19 vaccine (dated by TCRdb to about 2021). The protocol used for the library was the immunoSEQ multiplex PCR assay. TCRdb took this table from immuneACCESS and kept in-frame rearrangements with V and J called. Such tables lack part of the clones; where checked against another copy, unresolved V genes explain under half of the gap, and the rest is unexplained. Counted in this sample were over 70,000 clones; more than 60% of them appeared once. Approximately 25% of the sample belongs to the ten largest clones. The time point label corresponds to: about 28 days (+/-7) after the second vaccine dose. The sample's treatment or condition, from its label and the paper: meningococcal conjugate vaccine given as trial control. Material: peripheral blood, obtained 28 days after the second dose of the MenACWY control vaccine. These receptors were obtained from an adult who received the MenACWY meningococcal vaccine as a control.

The gene calls are TRBV12-3 or TRBV12-4 and TRBJ1-2; D gene ambiguous. The ends were cut back, 3 bases at V and 1 base at J, with 6 bases in the middle. This CDR3 region has 13 residues. CDR3 sequence: CASSFESNYGYTF. The CDR3 DNA follows: TGTGCCAGCAGTTTCGAGAGTAACTATGGCTACACCTTC.

The chain joins TRBV7-3 to TRBJ2-2; 8 bases match TRBD2. The V gene's germline CDR1 is SGHTA and CDR2 FQGTGA. V shed 5 bases, J shed 7 bases, and the junction held 9 bases outside the gene matches. The CDR3 covers 15 residues. Written as DNA, the CDR3 is TGTGCCAGCAGCCCCTCGCCGGGGGGGGGCGGGGAGCTGTTTTTT. Translation: CASSPSPGGGGELFF.

In its sample, this clone was seen once. The V gene is TRBV24-1, the J gene TRBJ1-5, with 8 bases aligning to TRBD1. CDR3 length: 13 residues. With V trimmed by 9 bases and J by 2 bases, 2 bases remained unmatched. The V gene's germline CDR1 is KGHDR and CDR2 SFDVKD. Here the CDR3 reads CATQDRGNQPQHF. In nucleotides, the CDR3 is TGTGCCACCCAGGACAGGGGCAATCAGCCCCAGCATTTT.

The V gene is TRBV7-9, the J gene TRBJ1-2; TRBD1 might be the D (5 bases). The CDR3 is 16 residues long. Germline V gene lookup returns CDR1 SEHNR and CDR2 FQNEAQ (reference sequence). V was cut by 3 bases and J by 6 bases, with 20 bases left in between. The chain's CDR3 is CASSFSDVGTRHGYTF. The DNA of the CDR3 is TGTGCCAGCAGCTTCAGCGACGTGGGGACGCGTCATGGCTACACCTTC.